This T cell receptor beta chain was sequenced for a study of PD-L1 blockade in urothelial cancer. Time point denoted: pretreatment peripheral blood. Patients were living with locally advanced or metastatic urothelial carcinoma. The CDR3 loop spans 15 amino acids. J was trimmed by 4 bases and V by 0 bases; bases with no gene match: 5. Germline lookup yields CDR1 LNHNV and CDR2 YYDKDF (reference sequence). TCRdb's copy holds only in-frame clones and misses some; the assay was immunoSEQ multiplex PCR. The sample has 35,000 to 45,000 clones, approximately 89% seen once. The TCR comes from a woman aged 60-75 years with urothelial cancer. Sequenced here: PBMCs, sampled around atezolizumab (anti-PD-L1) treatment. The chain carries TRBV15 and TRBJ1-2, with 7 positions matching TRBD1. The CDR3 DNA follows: TGTGCCACCAGCAGAGATTCCAGGGGGAGCTATGGCTACACCTTC. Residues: CATSRDSRGSYGYTF. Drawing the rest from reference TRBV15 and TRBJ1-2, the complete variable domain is DAMVIQNPRYQVTQFGKPVTLSCSQTLNHNVMYWYQQKSSQAPKLLFHYYDKDFNNEADTPDNFQSRRPNTSFCFLDIRSPGLGDTAMYLCATSRDSRGSYGYTFGSGTRLTVV.